This record looks at one T cell receptor (beta chain) sequence and its context. Its antigen is unknown. No quality values exist for individual bases; no much larger clone is one base distant. The sample originates from a study of cytomegalovirus exposure and HLA in healthy donors (dated by TCRdb to the late 2010s). About the full investigation: An earlier analysis of 587 of the donors reported around 280 Gb of sequence data and 95 million to 120 million unique TCR beta sequences obtained from about 200 million T cells. About 280 gigabases of sequencing data and approximately 84 million unique TCR sequences were included in an early release covering around 650 HLA-typed donors. Of the approximately 370 genotyped donors, more than 75% were placed in the genetic ancestry cluster associated with self-reported Caucasian donors. The study was designed to test whether signatures of past pathogen exposure could be identified by cataloging public T cell receptors. The T cell repertoires of under 750 subjects were profiled by immunosequencing and related to cytomegalovirus serostatus. Besides the first cohort of 666 subjects, a separate validation cohort made up of over 100 different subjects was used. To predict cytomegalovirus infection status, the study brought together high-throughput TCR immunosequencing, statistical association of individual TCRs with disease status, and machine learning. A later analysis re-examined previously published TCR beta repertoires from over 500 donors and added high-resolution HLA genotyping to investigate patterns of TCR occurrence. Rather than using new phenotypic data, the later analysis identified candidate immune exposures from TCR beta sequences and from how often those sequences occurred across donors. An earlier analysis of 587 of the donors used high-throughput TCR beta sequencing to judge whether each TCR beta V gene segment behaved as functional or pseudogenic. Donor age, sex, ethnicity and CMV serostatus were compiled alongside the repertoire data. Genome-wide SNP genotypes for about three fifths of the roughly 700 donors were used in a later genetic analysis, which treated that subset as a discovery cohort. Every discovery cohort repertoire had been produced on one sequencing platform. Class I and class II HLA loci were covered by the typing at four-digit resolution. The number of donors typed differed by locus, with about 620-630 for A, B, C, DRB1 and DQB1, roughly 520 for DQA1, some 570 for DPA1, and approximately 470 for DPB1. Because of strong linkage in the cohort, five DR-DQ haplotypes were treated as single units for association and clustering. Among almost 400 genotyped donors of the cohort, an average of around 240,000 unique TCR beta nucleotide sequences were sequenced per donor, around a sixth of them non-productive.

Study-wide conclusions, independent of this receptor: A further reported finding was that TCR beta sequences accurately predicted the HLA-A and HLA-B alleles for most subjects in the first cohort. Roughly uniform sequencing depth across donors was assumed in presence/absence analyses, although this assumption may not hold. Because some donors lacked HLA typing at each locus, the association tests relied only on the typed subset. In a later analysis, the rate of TCR association differed among HLA loci, with DRB1 alleles having the most associated TCRs and HLA-C alleles having the fewest. In a later genetic analysis, fewer N-insertions in productive TCRs were reported among donors in an Asian-associated ancestry cluster than the approximately 670-donor mean. In a later analysis, HLA-associated TCR beta chains showed more clonal expansion and lower generation probabilities than non-associated chains that were equally common. Broadly in line with IMGT annotations, most TCR beta V segments showed up in productive rearrangements about 87% or about 30% of the time in an earlier analysis of 450 to 600 of the donors. A few of the identified cytomegalovirus-associated TCR beta chains were confirmed in vitro to be specific for cytomegalovirus antigens. It was suggested by the authors that the approach could potentially be generalized to other disease states and immunological phenotypes. Correlated functional status among segregating V segments might reflect linkage disequilibrium, but an unknown experimental factor could not be ruled out. A total of 150 or so TCR beta chains were listed by the study as associated with cytomegalovirus. In a later genetic analysis, a missense DCLRE1C variant was associated with V-gene and J-gene trimming of TCR beta chains, and the association was replicated in an independent cohort. A group of highly shared sequence variants was considered likely to be a technical artifact of the sequencing pipeline. While some public TCRs were present in many individuals, most TCR sequences turned up only very rarely across donors. When HLA alleles, especially DR and DQ, strongly co-occurred, TCR associations were difficult to assign to individual alleles. In a later analysis, several top co-occurrence clusters were reported to appear linked to parvovirus B19, influenza, CMV and Epstein-Barr virus. The cohort was sequenced for TCR beta chains only, and without alpha or paired-chain data the features that could be detected were limited. Because counts were too low, seventeen rarely observed V segments, including chromosome 9 orphons, were excluded from the earlier analysis of under 650 of the donors. The classifier was reported to diagnose cytomegalovirus status with high specificity and sensitivity in both the original and validation cohorts. A later analysis associated some 17,000 TCR beta sequences with specific HLA alleles at a false discovery rate of 0.05. Some IMGT-functional V segments, including TRBV6-2 and TRBV6-3, could not be told apart with the 87-base-pair reads, so those segments were excluded. Most CMV-associated TCR beta chains appeared to be HLA-restricted in a later analysis, and the HLA associations seemed to be driven largely by CMV exposure. CMV serostatus was the only immune exposure information available for the cohort.

Libraries were prepared through the immunoSEQ multiplex PCR assay. For the multiplex PCR, a mixture combining 60 forward primers for TCR Vbeta segments and 13 reverse primers for TCR Jbeta segments was used. The CDR3 region of rearranged TCR beta genes was amplified from genomic DNA with a multiplex PCR assay. The amplified TCR beta libraries were sequenced on the Illumina HiSeq System as 87-base-pair reads. In the authors' own workflow: Across the roughly 670 repertoires, a later analysis counted roughly 77 million unique TCR beta chains, around 11 million of which were shared by at least two donors. A nearest-neighbor algorithm error-corrected the raw reads and collapsed the reads into unique sequences, merging closely related sequences to remove PCR and sequencing errors. Alignment of CDR3 sequences to IMGT reference sequences was used to assign V, D and J gene segments. Each retained sequence needed at least a six-nucleotide match to both a V gene segment and a J gene segment. A rearrangement was called productive if the CDR3 had no stop codons and remained in frame with V and J, and every other rearrangement was called non-productive. CDR3 was defined by IMGT convention, running from the second conserved V-encoded cysteine to the conserved J-encoded phenylalanine. In an earlier analysis of around 570 of the donors, sequences lacking an unambiguous match to a single V gene segment were excluded. An earlier analysis of several hundred of the donors called V segments functional above 56.7% productive rearrangements and segregating when the between-donor standard deviation exceeded 5%. To diagnose cytomegalovirus status from the catalog of TCR beta chain sequences, a statistical classification framework was built. V and J gene assignment, in a later analysis, came from comparing TCR nucleotide sequences with IMGT/GENE-DB human TR gene sequences. A later analysis assigned CDR3 sequences and most-parsimonious VDJ recombination scenarios with the TCRdist pipeline. A later analysis defined each TCR beta chain by its CDR3 amino acid sequence plus V-gene family, and excluded reads lacking a unique V-gene family. To address suspected cross-contamination and a sequencing artifact, a later analysis removed some 620 highly shared, low-generation-probability nucleotide sequences. For each public chain, a later analysis derived a clonal expansion index from normalized ranks of inferred template counts within each repertoire. In a later analysis, generation probabilities were computed using a VDJ recombination model fitted to out-of-frame rearrangements, and the results were checked against IGoR. Hypergeometric tests were used in a later analysis to score TCR-TCR, TCR-HLA and TCR-CMV co-occurrence, with a repertoire-size bias correction applied to the TCR pairs. To estimate false discovery rates, a later analysis permuted the HLA or CMV assignments 20 times. In a later analysis, co-occurring TCRs were grouped using DBSCAN, and TCRdist sequence similarity was added for clustering within HLA-allele-positive subsets. For co-occurrence clustering, repertoires with fewer than 30,000 or more than 120,000 public chains were excluded, along with four to six repertoires with anomalous nucleotide sharing. TCRdb stores this immuneACCESS table with in-frame sequences only. Part of the clones is absent; in the studies checked, under half of the shortfall reflects unresolved V genes, and no reason is known for the rest. The V and J calls and clone size are taken from that table; D and trimming were inferred from the DNA. The sample data list some 140,000 clones, and roughly 79% of these were observed just once. The ten largest make up just under 1% of the sample.

The CDR3 sequence holds 17 residues, the cysteine and phenylalanine included. Only the CDR3 part of the read is kept: 51 bases, read in frame from the first base. V is pruned by 0 bases and J by 2 bases, leaving 8 bases of the junction without a gene match. Via the germline V gene, CDR1 is SNHLY and CDR2 FYNNEI. The cohort comprised more than 550 healthy bone marrow donors. At the time of sampling, all cohort members were nominally healthy, though unrecorded immune exposures were likely present. The donor tested CMV seronegative, placing the donor among the 352 seronegative members of the cohort. Each donor provided a peripheral blood sample, and peripheral blood mononuclear cells were used for TCR beta sequencing. Genomic DNA extraction from the blood cell samples was performed with the Qiagen DNeasy Blood Extraction Kit.

The sequence links TRBV2 to TRBJ2-3; the junction holds 7 bases that match TRBD1. The source is a man aged 18 to 30 in good health and CMV-seronegative. The specimen was PBMCs. The CDR3 is CASSEARDSSFTDTQYF. The sequenced DNA: TGTGCCAGCAGTGAAGCCCGGGACAGTTCTTTCACAGATACGCAGTATTTT.